This note documents a single T cell receptor beta chain sequence. This sample was included in a study of breast tumors, draining lymph nodes, adjacent tissues. Samples came from axillary lymph nodes draining the breast cancer. MiXCR, run by TCRdb on the multiplex PCR reads, gives a single entry per CDR3 protein. Counted here are 130,000 or so distinct CDR3 sequences, 20% to 25% occurring once; the ten biggest clones make up roughly 2.5%. V lost 6 bases to trimming and J lost 0 bases, with 20 bases between them. The CDR3 totals 17 residues. CDR1 SGHAT and CDR2 FQNNGV come from the germline V gene. The specimen sequenced was axillary lymph node tissue. This receptor was identified in a female donor with breast cancer. Some clones in this sample may be carry-over from other donors' samples. The chain joins TRBV11-2 to TRBJ1-2, with D maybe TRBD1 (6 bases). The CDR3 spells CASSPRLGHPTNYGYTF. In nucleotides, the CDR3 is TGTGCCAGCAGTCCCAGGCTGGGACACCCTACTAACTATGGCTACACCTTC.